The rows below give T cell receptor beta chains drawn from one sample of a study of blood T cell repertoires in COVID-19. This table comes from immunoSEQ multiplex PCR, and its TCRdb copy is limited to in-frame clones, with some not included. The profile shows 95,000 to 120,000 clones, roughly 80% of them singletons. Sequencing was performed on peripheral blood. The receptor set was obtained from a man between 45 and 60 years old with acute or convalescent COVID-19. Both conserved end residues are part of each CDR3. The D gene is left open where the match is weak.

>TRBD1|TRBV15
CATSRDRQGGNQPQHF
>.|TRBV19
CASRGGMWSGNQPQHF
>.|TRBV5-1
CASSSLGNTGELFF
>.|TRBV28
CASRDSTDTQYF
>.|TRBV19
CASSLARDSGYTQYF
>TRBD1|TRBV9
CASSVQGQGNEQFF
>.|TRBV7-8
CASSLDGPANYGYTF
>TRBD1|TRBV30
CAHNRDSNSPLHF
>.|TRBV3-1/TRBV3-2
CASSLAGQNTEAFF
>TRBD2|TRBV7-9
CASSLASGASDTQYF
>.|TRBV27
CASSFDRRTYEQYF
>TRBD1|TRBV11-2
CASSPTTGAFGYTF
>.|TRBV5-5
CASSLLLLTDSPLHF
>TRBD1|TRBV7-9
CASSPRTGAGNTIYF
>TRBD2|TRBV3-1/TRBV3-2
CASSQAGGARGETQYF
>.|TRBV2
CASSEQGLNYGYTF
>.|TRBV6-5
CASSYRGKGNYGYTF
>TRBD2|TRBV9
CASSVFCLAGGVQETQYF
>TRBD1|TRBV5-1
CASAGQGAEAQYF
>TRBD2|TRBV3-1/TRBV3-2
CASSPSARGVGEQYF
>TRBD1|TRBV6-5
CASRRTGNTEAFF
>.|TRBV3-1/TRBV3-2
CASSQVLLTGDLGEKLFF
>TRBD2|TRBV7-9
CASSSIPSGGNEQFF
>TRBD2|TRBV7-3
CASSPRAGGFSTDTQYF
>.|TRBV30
CAWSAQGNQPQHF
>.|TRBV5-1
CASSLVRGSDTQYF
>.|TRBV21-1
CASSKATPRVRYGYTF
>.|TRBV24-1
CATSDLRFTGELFF
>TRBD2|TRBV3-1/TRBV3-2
CASSPAPGLLHSGANVLTF
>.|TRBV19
CASSIGTAWGNQPQHF
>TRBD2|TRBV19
CASSQIAGSSYEQYF
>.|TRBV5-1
CASSLGPGVTNEKLFF
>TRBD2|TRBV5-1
CASSLPPGLAGDGEQFF
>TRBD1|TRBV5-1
CASSPTGDRVPGSPLHF
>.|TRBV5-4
CASSLDGYGYTF
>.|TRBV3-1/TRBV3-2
CASSHETGRNYGYTF
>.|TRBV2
CASSGPRELAKNIQYF
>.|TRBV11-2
CASSLRNLGGSPLHF
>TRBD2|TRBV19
CASSKTGTSGGGTYNEQFF
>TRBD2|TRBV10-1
CASSFVAGGAADTQYF
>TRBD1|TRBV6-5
CASNVAGTGSYEQYF
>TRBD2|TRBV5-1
CASSPRTSGRNTGELFF
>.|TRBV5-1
CASSLMAGGDEKLFF
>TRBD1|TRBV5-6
CASSGGTAYEQYF
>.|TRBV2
CASSAGVQSNTIYF
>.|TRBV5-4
CASSNRATSGANVLTF
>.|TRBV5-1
CASNGGSGYEQYF
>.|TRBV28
CASSTSGGTQYF
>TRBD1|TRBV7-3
CASGGTGSGGELFF
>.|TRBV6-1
CASSEGSENTEAFF
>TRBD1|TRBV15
CATSSRGQGANEKLFF
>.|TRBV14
CASSQAGDKTNYGYTF
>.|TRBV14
CASSQGLGAKSPLHF
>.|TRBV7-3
CASSSGGAQGETQYF